The table lists the clone carrying this T cell receptor (beta chain) with a count of one. Antigen specificity is unknown. 60 Vbeta and 13 Jbeta primers were used in PCR. Measured with immunoSEQ multiplex PCR; TCRdb has only the in-frame clones, and not every one. The sample has 80,000 to 95,000 clones; about nine tenths are singletons. The data stem from a study of cytomegalovirus exposure and HLA in healthy donors. General study points: The authors later found HLA-associated TCR beta chains more clonally expanded than equally common others. Being indistinguishable, some V segments were excluded, TRBV6-2 and TRBV6-3 among them. Later on, analysis showed that most CMV-associated TCR beta chains appeared to be HLA-restricted. It was reportedly the case that the classifier diagnosed cytomegalovirus status with high specificity and sensitivity.

The CDR3 loop spans 15 amino acids. Deletions cut 5 bases from V and 2 bases from J, with 13 bases between. Per the germline V gene, CDR1 is SNHLY and CDR2 is FYNNEI. The receptor was derived from a man in his thirties or forties in good health and CMV-seropositive. The sequenced sample consisted of PBMCs. The gene calls are TRBV2 and TRBJ1-3; a weak D match, TRBD1 (6 bases). The DNA for the CDR3 is TGTGCCAGCAGTCTAACAGGGATCACTGGAAACACCATATATTTT. The encoded protein is CASSLTGITGNTIYF.